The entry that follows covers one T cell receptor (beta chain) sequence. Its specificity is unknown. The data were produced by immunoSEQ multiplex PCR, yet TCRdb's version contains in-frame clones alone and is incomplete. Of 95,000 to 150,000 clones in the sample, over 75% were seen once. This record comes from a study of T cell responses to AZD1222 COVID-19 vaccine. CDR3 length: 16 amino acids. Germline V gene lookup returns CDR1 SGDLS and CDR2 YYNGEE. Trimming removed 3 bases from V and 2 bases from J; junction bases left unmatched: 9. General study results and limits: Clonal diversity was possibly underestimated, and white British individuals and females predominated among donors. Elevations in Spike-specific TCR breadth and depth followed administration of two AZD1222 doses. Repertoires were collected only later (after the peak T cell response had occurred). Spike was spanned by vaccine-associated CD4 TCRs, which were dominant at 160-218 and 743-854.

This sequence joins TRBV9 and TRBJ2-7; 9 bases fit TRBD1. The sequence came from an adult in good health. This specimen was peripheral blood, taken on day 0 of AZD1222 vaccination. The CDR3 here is CASSAGTGLGPYEQYF. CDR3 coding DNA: TGTGCCAGCAGCGCCGGGACAGGGCTAGGCCCCTACGAGCAGTACTTC.